Below, 2 T cell receptor beta chains from the same sample are listed, as sequenced in a study of cytomegalovirus exposure and HLA in healthy donors. The PCR ran on 60 Vbeta and 13 Jbeta primers. Profiled with immunoSEQ multiplex PCR; TCRdb holds only in-frame clones, not every one. The table lists around 130,000 clones, about 76% of them singletons. Input material: PBMCs. These receptors were obtained from a man in his forties in good health and CMV-seropositive.

The chain employs TRBV10-3 and TRBJ1-2, with a weak D call TRBD1 (6 bases). The germline CDR1 and CDR2 sequences are ENHRY and SYGVKD. V gave up 3 bases and J gave up 8 bases, with 22 bases separating them. The CDR3 is 16 amino acids. The CDR3 reads CAISEGGGQGGRGYTF. The DNA for the CDR3 is TGTGCCATCAGTGAAGGGGGGGGGCAGGGTGGAAGAGGCTACACCTTC.

The chain joins TRBV5-1 to TRBJ1-5; possibly TRBD1 for D (6 bases). The CDR3 is made up of 16 amino acids. CDR1 SGHRS and CDR2 YFSETQ come from the germline V gene. V gave up 4 bases and J gave up 10 bases, with 24 bases separating them. CDR3 in DNA: TGCGCCAGCAGCGTCGGAAACAGGGAACCCCCCGATCCCCAGCATTTT. Translating it yields CASSVGNREPPDPQHF.